These 18 T cell receptor beta chains share one sample of origin, sequenced in a study of Ad26.COV2.S vaccination and SARS-CoV-2 variants. The repertoire was sequenced with immunoSEQ multiplex PCR; TCRdb's copy has only in-frame clones and lacks some. The data hold under 150,000 clones, with just over 85% observed a single time. Sequencing was performed on peripheral blood, taken after recovery from COVID-19. Source of these receptors: a human donor who had recovered from COVID-19.

The chain uses TRBV28 and TRBJ1-5, with D uncertain. Per the germline V gene, CDR1 is MDHEN and CDR2 is SYDVKM. Deletions cut 3 bases from V and 3 bases from J, with 12 bases between. This CDR3 is 15 amino acids long. DNA for the CDR3: TGTGCCAGCAGTTTTTTCGGAGAAATCAATCAGCCCCAGCATTTT. It codes for CASSFFGEINQPQHF.

The chain links TRBV10-1 to TRBJ2-7; D gene uncertain. The CDR3 spans 14 residues. Germline-derived CDR1 and CDR2 are WNHNN and SYGVQD (reference sequence). V gave up 2 bases and J gave up 1 base, with 9 bases separating them. In DNA form, the CDR3 reads TGCGCCAGCAGTGAGGGTCAGCTGTCCTACGAGCAGTACTTC. Protein product: CASSEGQLSYEQYF.

This clone was seen a single time. V is TRBV6-5 and J is TRBJ2-1; 7 bases agree with TRBD1. CDR1 MNHEY and CDR2 SVGAGI come from the germline V gene. Germline trimming cut 7 bases from V and 4 bases from J; bases unmatched to any gene: 4. The CDR3 covers 13 residues. CDR3: CASKGQPYNEQFF. Here the CDR3 DNA reads TGTGCCAGCAAGGGACAGCCATACAATGAGCAGTTCTTC.

There are a few counts of this clone. The chain uses TRBV15 and TRBJ1-3; no definite D call. The CDR3 is made up of 14 amino acids. V lost 3 bases and J lost 0, with 6 bases in between. CDR1 and CDR2 from the germline V gene are LNHNV and YYDKDF (reference sequence). The CDR3 protein is CATSSFDSGNTIYF. CDR3 nucleotide sequence: TGTGCCACCAGCAGTTTTGACTCTGGAAACACCATATATTTT.

The V and J genes are TRBV7-2 and TRBJ2-1, with D unclear. The CDR3 length is 15 residues. Trimming took 2 bases from V and 0 from J, leaving 8 bases between them. The germline V gene has CDR1 SGHTA and CDR2 FQGNSA. This CDR3 is CASSLRPGSYNEQFF. CDR3 in DNA: TGTGCCAGCAGCTTACGTCCGGGCTCCTACAATGAGCAGTTCTTC. Supplemented by reference TRBV7-2 and TRBJ2-1, the full variable domain reads GAGVSQSPSNKVTEKGKDVELRCDPISGHTALYWYRQSLGQGLEFLIYFQGNSAPDKSGLPSDRFSAERTGGSVSTLTIQRTQQEDSAVYLCASSLRPGSYNEQFFGPGTRLTVL.

This rearrangement joins TRBV28 to TRBJ1-5, with 8 bases lining up with TRBD1. Germline trimming cut 5 bases from V and 0 bases from J; bases unmatched to any gene: 15. The CDR3 contains 19 residues. Looked up from germline, CDR1 is MDHEN and CDR2 is SYDVKM. CDR3: CASSQFPKGQVYSNQPQHF. The CDR3 nucleotides read TGTGCCAGCAGTCAATTCCCCAAGGGACAGGTTTATAGCAATCAGCCCCAGCATTTT.

The rearrangement joins TRBV2 to TRBJ2-5; 9 positions match TRBD1. Trimming at V came to 7 bases and at J to 5 bases, leaving 8 bases not matched to a gene. The CDR3 is 14 amino acids. Germline V gene data show CDR1 as SNHLY and CDR2 as FYNNEI. The CDR3 loop is CASKMTGGSETQYF. The CDR3 DNA sequence: TGTGCCAGCAAGATGACAGGGGGTAGCGAGACCCAGTACTTC.

This clone occurred a few times. This chain connects TRBV18 to TRBJ1-5; no firm D call. The CDR3 loop spans 15 amino acids. Germline V CDR1 and CDR2: KGHSH, LQKENI. V shed 3 bases and J shed 7 bases, with 16 bases lying between them. The CDR3 spells CASSPSRGEHQPQHF. The CDR3 DNA sequence: TGTGCCAGCTCACCGTCACGGGGTGAGCACCAGCCCCAGCATTTT. The full variable domain, in which reference TRBV18 and TRBJ1-5 provide the parts outside the CDR3, is NAGVMQNPRHLVRRRGQEARLRCSPMKGHSHVYWYRQLPEEGLKFMVYLQKENIIDESGMPKERFSAEFPKEGPSILRIQQVVRGDSAAYFCASSPSRGEHQPQHFGDGTRLSIL.

J is TRBJ2-1 and V is TRBV12-3 or TRBV12-4; maybe TRBD2 (7 bases). CDR3 size: 12 residues. Trimming left V 6 bases short and J 9 bases short, with 12 bases between. The CDR3: CASSGGGGEQFF. The CDR3, as DNA: TGTGCCAGCAGCGGAGGGGGGGGTGAGCAGTTCTTC.

This clone is a singleton in its sample. This chain connects TRBV7-2 to TRBJ1-2; D gene uncertain. Germline V gives CDR1 SGHTA, CDR2 FQGNSA. The CDR3 is 14 residues long. The V end lost 5 bases, the J end lost 6 bases, and 16 bases lay between the germline ends. CDR3 region: CASSGSRRMDGYTF. Written as DNA, the CDR3 is TGTGCCAGCAGCGGGTCACGGCGGATGGATGGCTACACCTTC. The full variable domain, rest sourced from reference TRBV7-2 and TRBJ1-2, is GAGVSQSPSNKVTEKGKDVELRCDPISGHTALYWYRQSLGQGLEFLIYFQGNSAPDKSGLPSDRFSAERTGGSVSTLTIQRTQQEDSAVYLCASSGSRRMDGYTFGSGTRLTVV.

The J gene is TRBJ2-6, the V gene TRBV2; D is perhaps TRBD1 or TRBD2 (5 bases each). From germline, CDR1 is SNHLY and CDR2 FYNNEI. CDR3 length equals 20 residues. Trimming took off 0 bases at V and 0 bases at J, with 18 bases between the two ends. The CDR3 nucleotides are TGTGCCAGCAGTGAAGCGGAAGGAGGCAGGGAAGACTCTGGGGCCAACGTCCTGACTTTC. Translated: CASSEAEGGREDSGANVLTF.

This sequence joins TRBV19 and TRBJ1-1; unclear D gene. Germline V gene data show CDR1 as LNHDA and CDR2 as SQIVND (reference sequence). Trimming removed 5 bases at V and 4 bases at J, with 11 bases between. This CDR3 is 13 amino acids long. The CDR3 reads CASSLSTRTEAFF. The CDR3 DNA reads TGTGCCAGTAGTCTCTCTACACGCACTGAAGCTTTCTTT. The variable domain in full, with the rest retrieved from reference TRBV19 and TRBJ1-1, is DGGITQSPKYLFRKEGQNVTLSCEQNLNHDAMYWYRQDPGQGLRLIYYSQIVNDFQKGDIAEGYSVSREKKESFPLTVTSAQKNPTAFYLCASSLSTRTEAFFGQGTRLTVV.

The J gene is TRBJ1-1, the V gene TRBV9, with TRBD1 identical over 9 bases. Germline V gene sequence: CDR1 SGDLS, CDR2 YYNGEE. The CDR3 has 16 amino acids. Trimming removed 3 bases from V and 5 bases from J; junction bases left unmatched: 11. The CDR3 DNA sequence: TGTGCCAGCAGCGAGGGGACAGGGTTCTTCGGGACTGAAGCTTTCTTT. It is translated as CASSEGTGFFGTEAFF.

This clone appeared once. CDR3 in amino acids: CATSRSASRTEAFF. The CDR3 DNA reads TGTGCCACCAGCAGGAGCGCCTCAAGGACTGAAGCTTTCTTT. The chain couples TRBV15 to TRBJ1-1; D call uncertain. The CDR3 runs 14 residues. Trimming stripped 3 bases from V and 5 bases from J, with 13 bases between. CDR1 is LNHNV and CDR2 is YYDKDF in the germline V gene (reference sequence).

J is TRBJ2-6 and V is TRBV19; D gene unclear. The germline V gene encodes CDR1 LNHDA and CDR2 SQIVND (reference sequence). Trimming cost V 7 bases and J 1 base, with 11 bases left between them. This CDR3 is built from 15 residues. Here the CDR3 DNA reads TGTGCCAGTAAATCTGACGGATCTGGGGCCAACGTCCTGACTTTC. Amino acid sequence: CASKSDGSGANVLTF.

This clone was seen only once. The chain is built from TRBV28 and TRBJ1-4; tentative D call: TRBD1 (5 bases). This CDR3 is built from 15 residues. V dropped 7 bases and J dropped 6 bases, with 18 bases sitting between them. CDR1 MDHEN and CDR2 SYDVKM come from the germline V gene. CDR3: CASNSLGRGDEKLFF. As DNA, the CDR3 is TGTGCCAGCAACTCTTTAGGTCGGGGGGATGAAAAACTGTTTTTT.

The chain employs TRBV3-1 (or the pseudogene TRBV3-2) and TRBJ2-5; no reliable D call. This CDR3 has 15 residues. The V end was cut by 1 base, the J end by 5 bases, with 14 bases between. CDR1 and CDR2 (germline): LGHDT, YNNKEL (reference sequence). The CDR3 DNA follows: TGTGCCAGCAGCCAAGGACTTTCTCAAGGGGAGACCCAGTACTTC. It specifies CASSQGLSQGETQYF.

A note on this clone: The sample carries other DNA sequences with the same CDR3. V and J are TRBV28 and TRBJ2-7, with D unclear. Germline values: CDR1 MDHEN, CDR2 SYDVKM. V was clipped by 2 bases and J by 3 bases, with 2 bases between them. The CDR3 is 11 residues long. CDR3 protein: CASSLGYEQYF. The CDR3 nucleotides are TGTGCCAGCAGTTTAGGCTACGAGCAGTACTTC.